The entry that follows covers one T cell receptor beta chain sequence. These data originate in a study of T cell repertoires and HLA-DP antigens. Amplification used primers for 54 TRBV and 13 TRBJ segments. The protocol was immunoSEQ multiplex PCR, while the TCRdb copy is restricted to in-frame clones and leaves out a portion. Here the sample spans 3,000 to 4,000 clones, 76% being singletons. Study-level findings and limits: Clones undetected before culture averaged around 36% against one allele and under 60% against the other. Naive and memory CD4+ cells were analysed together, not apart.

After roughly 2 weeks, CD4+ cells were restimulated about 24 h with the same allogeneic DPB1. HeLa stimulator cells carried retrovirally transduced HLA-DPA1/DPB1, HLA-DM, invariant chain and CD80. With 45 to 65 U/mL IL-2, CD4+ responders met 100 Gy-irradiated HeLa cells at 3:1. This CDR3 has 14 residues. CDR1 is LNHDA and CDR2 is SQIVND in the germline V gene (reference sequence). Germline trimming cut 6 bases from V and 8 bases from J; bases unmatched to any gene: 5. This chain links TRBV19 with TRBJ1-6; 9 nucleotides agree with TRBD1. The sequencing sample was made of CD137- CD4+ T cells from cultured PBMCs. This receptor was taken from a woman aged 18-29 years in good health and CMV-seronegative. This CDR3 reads CASRGQGDYSPLHF. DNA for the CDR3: TGTGCCAGTAGGGGACAGGGAGACTATTCACCCCTCCACTTT.